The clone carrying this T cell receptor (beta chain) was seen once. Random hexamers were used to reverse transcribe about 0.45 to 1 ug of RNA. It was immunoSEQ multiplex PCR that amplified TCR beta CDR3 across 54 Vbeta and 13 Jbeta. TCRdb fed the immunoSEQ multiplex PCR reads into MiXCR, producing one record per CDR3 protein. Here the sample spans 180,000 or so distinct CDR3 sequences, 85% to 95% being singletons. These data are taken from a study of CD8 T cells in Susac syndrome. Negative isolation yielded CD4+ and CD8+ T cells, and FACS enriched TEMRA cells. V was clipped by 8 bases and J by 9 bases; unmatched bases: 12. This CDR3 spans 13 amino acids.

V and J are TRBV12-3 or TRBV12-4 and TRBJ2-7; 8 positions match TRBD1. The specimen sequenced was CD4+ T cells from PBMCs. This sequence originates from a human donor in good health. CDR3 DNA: TGTGCCAGCCTCCGACAGGGGAGCTCGGGGCAGTACTTC. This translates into CASLRQGSSGQYF.